The clone carrying this T cell receptor (beta chain) came up a few times. The target antigen is unknown. Trimming stripped 4 bases from V and 0 bases from J, with 7 bases between. CDR1 SQVTM and CDR2 ANQGSEA come from the germline V gene. The CDR3 length is 13 residues. These data come from a study of blood T cells in healthy people across ages. Study-wide points: Higher naive T cell percentage went strongly together with higher TCR beta diversity. Whereas aged donors had fewer naive CD4+ cells, long-lived donors had more of them and higher diversity.

Using a J-beta primer mix together with a sample-barcoded 5' primer, a second PCR was run for roughly 7 to 12 cycles. Each of the cDNA molecules was tagged by a template-switch adaptor with 12 random nucleotides. TCRdb re-derived calls from the 5' RACE reads in MiXCR, one entry per CDR3 protein. The sample lists about 800,000 distinct CDR3 sequences, around 25% seen once, with roughly 3.5% in the top ten. These data also formed part of another study, on T cells of mothers and their children. That source adds: Researchers put all of the extracted RNA into cDNA synthesis, using roughly 1.4 ug per 15 ul.

The V call is TRBV29-1, the J call TRBJ2-1; no definite D call. The TCR sequence derives from a boy younger than 18 in good health. Sequencing used blood. The CDR3 loop is CSVGPISYNEQFF. The CDR3 DNA reads TGCAGCGTTGGGCCAATCTCCTACAATGAGCAGTTCTTC.